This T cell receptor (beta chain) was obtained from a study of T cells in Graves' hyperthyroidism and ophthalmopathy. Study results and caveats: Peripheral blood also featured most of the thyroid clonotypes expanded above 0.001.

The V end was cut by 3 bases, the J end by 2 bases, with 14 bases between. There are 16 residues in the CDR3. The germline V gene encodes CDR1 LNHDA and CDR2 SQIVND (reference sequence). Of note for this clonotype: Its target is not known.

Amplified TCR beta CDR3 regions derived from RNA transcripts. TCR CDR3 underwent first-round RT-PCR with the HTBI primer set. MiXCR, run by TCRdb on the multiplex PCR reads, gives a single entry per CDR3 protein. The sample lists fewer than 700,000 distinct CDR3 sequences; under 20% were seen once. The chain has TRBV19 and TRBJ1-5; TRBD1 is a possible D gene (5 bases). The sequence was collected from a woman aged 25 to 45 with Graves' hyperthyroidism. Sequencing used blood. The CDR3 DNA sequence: TGTGCCAGTAGTATTCCCCGTTTAGGGGGCAATCAGCCCCAGCATTTT. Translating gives CASSIPRLGGNQPQHF. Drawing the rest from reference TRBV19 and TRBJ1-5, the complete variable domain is DGGITQSPKYLFRKEGQNVTLSCEQNLNHDAMYWYRQDPGQGLRLIYYSQIVNDFQKGDIAEGYSVSREKKESFPLTVTSAQKNPTAFYLCASSIPRLGGNQPQHFGDGTRLSIL.